The entry that follows covers one T cell receptor beta chain sequence. Each donor gave roughly 9.1 milliliters of peripheral blood. This sample was included in a study of blood T cells in healthy people across ages. The CDR3 has 15 amino acids. The V end was cut by 2 bases, the J end by 8 bases, with 16 bases between. From germline, CDR1 is MDHEN and CDR2 SYDVKM. The use of a sample-barcoded 5' primer and a J-beta primer mix characterized a second PCR of 7 to 11 cycles. Via MiXCR, TCRdb re-called the 5' RACE reads, giving one row per CDR3 protein. The profile shows about 1 million distinct CDR3 sequences, 35% to 50% of them singletons.

The sequenced sample was blood. This TCR was sampled from a woman aged 55 to 70 in good health. This chain links TRBV28 with TRBJ2-1, with D perhaps matching TRBD1 (6 bases). Here the CDR3 DNA reads TGTGCCAGCAGTTTAAAAGACAGGTCAAGGGATGAGCAGTTCTTC. This translates into CASSLKDRSRDEQFF.